This T cell receptor beta chain comes out of a study of blood T cell repertoires in COVID-19. The authors' processing: For nucleated cells, counts were estimated from reference gene primer amplification. Only in-frame clones appear in the TCRdb table, and some are missing; sequencing was by immunoSEQ multiplex PCR. That table furnishes V, J and clone size, whereas the DNA furnished D and trimming. Of 110,000 or so clones in the sample, approximately 81% were seen once. V trimming: 3 bases; J trimming: 6 bases; junction bases outside the gene matches: 12. The CDR3 extends over 17 amino acids. The germline CDR1 and CDR2 sequences are MGHRA and YSYEKL. This clone turned up a few times.

The TCR sequence derives from a man aged 60 to 75 with acute or convalescent COVID-19. The rearrangement uses TRBV4-1 and TRBJ2-3; 10 positions agree with TRBD2. The sequencing input was peripheral blood. This chain's CDR3 is CASSHARASGSGDTQYF. Here the CDR3 DNA reads TGCGCCAGCAGCCATGCCAGGGCTAGCGGGAGTGGGGATACGCAGTATTTT.